The 25 T cell receptor beta chains below all came from one sample that was sequenced in a study of human T cells and chemical hapten exposure. TCRdb analysed the RACE reads with MiXCR anew, one entry per CDR3 protein. In the table there are about 140,000 distinct CDR3 sequences, around 11% of which are singletons. Time point given: patch test 2, 6 weeks after DPC sensitization. Noted treatment: therapeutic diphenylcyclopropenone sensitization with weekly scalp DPC. The sequencing here drew on whole blood, taken in connection with sensitization to the hapten diphenylcyclopropenone (DPC). These receptors originate from a woman in her 50s with alopecia areata. Some clones in this sample may be carry-over from other donors' samples.

The sample holds a few counts of this clonotype. The chain links TRBV29-1 to TRBJ1-1, with D maybe TRBD1 (5 bases). The CDR3 has 12 amino acids. Germline CDR1 reads SQVTM; CDR2 reads ANQGSEA. The V end lost 7 bases, the J end lost 5 bases, and 14 bases lay between the germline ends. The CDR3 sequence: CSATREGTEAFF. Written as DNA, the CDR3 is TGCAGCGCTACGAGGGAGGGGACTGAAGCTTTCTTT. Using reference TRBV29-1 and TRBJ1-1 for the parts outside the CDR3, the full variable domain is SAVISQKPSRDICQRGTSLTIQCQVDSQVTMMFWYRQQPGQSLTLIATANQGSEATYESGFVIDKFPISRPNLTFSTLTVSNMSPEDSSIYLCSATREGTEAFFGQGTRLTVV.

In regard to this clonotype: Being one base from a much bigger clone, this may be a read error. The chain uses TRBV18 and TRBJ2-7; D is ambiguous. Germline loops: CDR1 KGHSH, CDR2 LQKENI. Trimming shortened V by 3 bases and J by 6 bases, and 9 bases separated the two germline ends. This CDR3 contains 12 residues. The CDR3 is CASSPVECEQYF. As DNA, the CDR3 is TGTGCCAGCTCACCGGTCGAGTGCGAGCAGTACTTC.

This clonotype was seen at least ten times. V usage is TRBV12-3 or TRBV12-4 and J usage is TRBJ1-5, with 7 bases that match TRBD1. V gave up 6 bases and J gave up 0 bases; unmatched junction bases: 8. This CDR3 spans 16 amino acids. The chain's CDR3 is CASRAGQAYSNQPQHF. In DNA, the CDR3 is TGTGCCAGCAGGGCTGGACAGGCATATAGCAATCAGCCCCAGCATTTT.

This clonotype occurred a few times. V and J are TRBV20-1 and TRBJ1-6, with TRBD1 matching 7 bases. The CDR3 is made up of 13 amino acids. Trimming at V came to 4 bases and at J to 12 bases, leaving 9 bases not matched to a gene. CDR1 DFQATT and CDR2 SNEGSKA come from the germline V gene (reference sequence). This CDR3 reads CSATQEGAGPLHF. CDR3 sequence (DNA): TGCAGTGCTACCCAGGAGGGGGCTGGACCCCTCCACTTT.

Concerning this clonotype: A read error may explain this, as a much larger clone is one base away. The J gene is TRBJ1-5, the V gene TRBV5-5, with unresolved D. The CDR3 totals 12 residues. The V gene lost 0 bases and the J gene lost 5 bases, with 3 bases spanning the gap. The germline gives CDR1 SGHKS, CDR2 YYEKEE (reference sequence). The CDR3 region has the DNA TGTGCCAGCAGCTTGGAGGATCAGCCCCAGCATTTT. The encoded protein is CASSLEDQPQHF.

This clonotype came up many times. The V and J genes are TRBV27 and TRBJ2-1; no clear D gene. The length of the CDR3 is 13 residues. Germline V gives CDR1 MNHEY, CDR2 SMNVEV (reference sequence). Trimming pared 6 bases from V and 9 bases from J, leaving 15 bases between. The CDR3 loop reads CASRSLLVREQFF. DNA for the CDR3: TGTGCCAGCAGGTCCCTTTTAGTTCGTGAGCAGTTCTTC.

This chain links TRBV20-1 with TRBJ2-3, with TRBD1 as a possible D gene (5 bases). The CDR3 loop spans 13 amino acids. Trimming stripped 2 bases from V and 4 bases from J, with 10 bases between. Germline V CDR1 and CDR2: DFQATT, SNEGSKA (reference sequence). This CDR3 reads CSARSPGPDTQYF. DNA of the CDR3: TGCAGTGCTAGATCCCCAGGGCCAGATACGCAGTATTTT.

This clonotype was counted a few times. The V call is TRBV24-1, the J call TRBJ2-1, with unresolved D. The CDR3 has 14 amino acids. V was pared by 5 bases and J by 6 bases, with 13 bases between. Germline lookup yields CDR1 KGHDR and CDR2 SFDVKD. CDR3 DNA: TGTGCCACCAGTGGGGCAGCCCCTGGCAATGAGCAGTTCTTC. This sequence encodes CATSGAAPGNEQFF.

The table lists this clonotype with a few counts. This chain connects TRBV7-9 to TRBJ2-7; TRBD2 aligns across 8 bases. Germline V lookup: CDR1 SEHNR, CDR2 FQNEAQ (reference sequence). The CDR3 has 16 residues. J lost 0 bases, V lost 5 bases, and 9 bases had no gene match. CDR3 sequence reads: CASSHPGTSLSYEQYF. The CDR3 coding sequence is TGTGCCAGCAGCCACCCCGGGACTAGTCTCTCCTACGAGCAGTACTTC.

In its sample, this clonotype was seen many times. This chain uses TRBV20-1 with TRBJ1-2; TRBD1 is a possible D gene (5 bases). This CDR3 region has 14 residues. Trimming took 0 bases from V and 2 from J, leaving 10 bases between them. The germline gives CDR1 DFQATT, CDR2 SNEGSKA (reference sequence). The CDR3 DNA sequence: TGCAGTGCTAGAGAGCATGGGGCCAACTATGGCTACACCTTC. This translates into CSAREHGANYGYTF.

This clonotype has a count of ten or more. The chain links TRBV7-3 to TRBJ1-4; no clear D gene. The CDR3 totals 15 residues. Germline V gene data show CDR1 as SGHTA and CDR2 as FQGTGA. Trimming removed 1 base from V and 3 bases from J, with 9 bases in between. As DNA, the CDR3 is TGTGCCAGCAGCTTAAGGCCAGCCCCTAATGAAAAACTGTTTTTT. Amino acid sequence: CASSLRPAPNEKLFF.

The chain combines TRBV19 with TRBJ2-2; D may match TRBD1 or TRBD2 (5 bases each). Trimming removed 7 bases from V and 6 bases from J, with 21 bases in between. CDR1 LNHDA and CDR2 SQIVND come from the germline V gene (reference sequence). The CDR3 spans 16 residues. The CDR3 DNA follows: TGTGCCAGTACCCCCTGGGACGGAGGACACGCCGGGGAGCTGTTTTTT. Translated: CASTPWDGGHAGELFF.

This clonotype was seen repeatedly, ten times or more. CDR3 DNA: TGTGCCAGCAGTGACAGCGTTAGGGGAACTGAAGCTTTCTTT. The encoded protein is CASSDSVRGTEAFF. The rearrangement uses TRBV6-1 and TRBJ1-1; D is possibly TRBD1 (5 bases). Trimming took 3 bases from V and 5 from J, leaving 13 bases between them. CDR1 MNHNS and CDR2 SASEGT come from the germline V gene. The CDR3 consists of 14 residues.

This clonotype occurred a few times. The rearrangement links TRBV13 to TRBJ2-7; D remains unclear. V lost 3 bases, J lost 1 base, and 7 bases lay in between. Germline V gene sequence: CDR1 PRHDT, CDR2 FYEKMQ (reference sequence). The CDR3 runs 13 residues. CDR3 in amino acids: CASSFDRSYEQYF. Here the CDR3 DNA reads TGTGCCAGCAGCTTTGACCGGTCCTACGAGCAGTACTTC.

This clonotype turned up a few times. This chain joins TRBV29-1 and TRBJ1-6; the D gene is possibly TRBD1 (6 bases). This CDR3 is 14 amino acids long. Germline CDR1 and CDR2: SQVTM and ANQGSEA. V was clipped by 4 bases and J by 5 bases, with 12 bases between them. CDR3 DNA sequence: TGCAGCGTTGCCGGGGACAATAATAATTCACCCCTCCACTTT. Protein product: CSVAGDNNNSPLHF. Full variable domain (outside the CDR3, taken from reference TRBV29-1 and TRBJ1-6): SAVISQKPSRDICQRGTSLTIQCQVDSQVTMMFWYRQQPGQSLTLIATANQGSEATYESGFVIDKFPISRPNLTFSTLTVSNMSPEDSSIYLCSVAGDNNNSPLHFGNGTRLTVT.

This chain links TRBV27 with TRBJ2-1; D gene uncertain. The V end lost 2 bases, the J end lost 7 bases, and 9 bases lay between the germline ends. Germline V lookup: CDR1 MNHEY, CDR2 SMNVEV (reference sequence). This CDR3 is 13 amino acids long. The CDR3 nucleotides read TGTGCCAGCAGTTTAGGTCCGAGAAATGAGCAGTTCTTC. Its protein is CASSLGPRNEQFF.

The chain carries TRBV7-8 and TRBJ2-3, with 9 bases identical to TRBD2. Germline trimming cut 5 bases from V and 7 bases from J; bases unmatched to any gene: 10. This CDR3 is 15 amino acids long. Looked up from germline, CDR1 is SGHVS and CDR2 is FQNEAQ. Here the CDR3 DNA reads TGTGCCAGCAGCCCCGGGACTAGCTCCTCGTATACGCAGTATTTT. It yields the protein CASSPGTSSSYTQYF.

In its sample, this clonotype was seen many times. The chain combines TRBV5-5 with TRBJ2-2; 10 nucleotides match TRBD2. The CDR3 spans 16 residues. The germline V gene encodes CDR1 SGHKS and CDR2 YYEKEE (reference sequence). The junction had 7 bases not matched to a gene; V was cut back by 3 bases and J by 5 bases. The CDR3: CASSWRLAGGTGELFF. CDR3 nucleotides: TGTGCCAGCAGCTGGAGACTAGCGGGTGGAACCGGGGAGCTGTTTTTT. The full variable domain, rest sourced from reference TRBV5-5 and TRBJ2-2, is DAGVTQSPTHLIKTRGQQVTLRCSPISGHKSVSWYQQVLGQGPQFIFQYYEKEERGRGNFPDRFSARQFPNYSSELNVNALLLGDSALYLCASSWRLAGGTGELFFGEGSRLTVL.

This clonotype was picked up a small number of times. The chain employs TRBV12-3 or TRBV12-4 and TRBJ1-6; a weak D match, TRBD1 (5 bases). The ends were cut back, 6 bases at V and 5 bases at J, with 14 bases in the middle. The CDR3 loop spans 15 amino acids. For the CDR3, the DNA is TGTGCCAGCAGGGGGGGGGACCGAAATAATTCACCCCTCCACTTT. It specifies CASRGGDRNNSPLHF.

This clonotype was seen repeatedly, ten times or more. The chain recombines TRBV9 with TRBJ2-3; 10 positions agree with TRBD1. After removal of 0 bases from V and 6 bases from J, the junction contained 1 base not matched to a gene. Germline V gene sequence: CDR1 SGDLS, CDR2 YYNGEE. This CDR3 is 14 amino acids long. This CDR3 is CASSVGQGADTQYF. The CDR3 DNA sequence: TGTGCCAGCAGCGTAGGACAGGGGGCCGATACGCAGTATTTT.

The rearrangement joins TRBV25-1 to TRBJ2-6; perhaps TRBD1 as D (5 bases). Germline values: CDR1 MGHDK, CDR2 SYGVNS. Trimming shortened V by 6 bases and J by 0 bases, and 18 bases separated the two germline ends. This CDR3 has 18 amino acids. The CDR3 sequence: CASRQGGATTSGANVLTF. For the CDR3, the DNA is TGTGCCAGCAGACAAGGTGGGGCAACTACCTCTGGGGCCAACGTCCTGACTTTC.

This clonotype came up a few times. The CDR3 sequence is CAWTRTPSGEQYF. The CDR3, as DNA: TGTGCCTGGACCCGGACCCCTTCTGGGGAGCAGTACTTC. The V call is TRBV30, the J call TRBJ2-7; D remains ambiguous. CDR3 length equals 13 residues. CDR1 is GTSNPN, CDR2 SVGIG, per germline (reference sequence). V was clipped by 4 bases and J by 7 bases, with 17 bases between them. Full variable domain (rest looked up from reference TRBV30 and TRBJ2-7): SQTIHQWPATLVQPVGSPLSLECTVEGTSNPNLYWYRQAAGRGLQLLFYSVGIGQISSEVPQNLSASRPQDRQFILSSKKLLLSDSGFYLCAWTRTPSGEQYFGPGTRLTVT.

This clonotype was picked up a small number of times. V usage is TRBV7-2 and J usage is TRBJ1-4; weak D call: TRBD1 (5 bases). The CDR3 spans 15 residues. The V gene lost 5 bases and the J gene lost 7 bases, with 17 bases spanning the gap. CDR1 SGHTA and CDR2 FQGNSA come from the germline V gene. The chain's CDR3 is CASSITGAFGEKLFF. In DNA, the CDR3 is TGTGCCAGCAGCATAACAGGCGCCTTCGGTGAAAAACTGTTTTTT.

The table lists this clonotype with many counts. The rearrangement joins TRBV3-1 to TRBJ1-1; D gene unclear. Looked up from germline, CDR1 is LGHDT and CDR2 is YNNKEL (reference sequence). This CDR3 is 13 amino acids long. Trimming left V 6 bases short and J 1 base short, with 9 bases between. CDR3 bases: TGTGCCAGCAGGCGTACAGAGAACACTGAAGCTTTCTTT. It yields the protein CASRRTENTEAFF.

The gene calls are TRBV6-5 and TRBJ2-1; 14 bases agree with TRBD2. J was trimmed by 7 bases and V by 4 bases; bases with no gene match: 3. CDR1 is MNHEY and CDR2 is SVGAGI in the germline V gene. CDR3 length equals 15 residues. CDR3 bases: TGTGCCAGCAGTTGGACTAGCGGGAGGAGAAATGAGCAGTTCTTC. Protein sequence: CASSWTSGRRNEQFF.